This T cell receptor beta chain was captured by sequencing in a study of shared clonotypes between healthy human individuals. The data were produced by immunoSEQ multiplex PCR, yet TCRdb's version contains in-frame clones alone and is incomplete. This sample has about 680,000 clones; 90% to 95% occur once, and the top ten carry roughly 22%. CD45RO-negative CD8 cells positively selected for CCR7 made up the naive population, which excluded terminally differentiated effector memory CD45RA+ cells. Trimming removed 1 base from V and 4 bases from J, with 12 bases in between. Germline CDR1 and CDR2: SGHAT and FQNNGV. The CDR3 loop spans 15 amino acids.

Sequenced: naive CD8+ T cells sorted from blood. The origin of this receptor is a man aged 25-45 years in good health. The V call is TRBV11-2, the J call TRBJ2-3, with D perhaps matching TRBD1 (5 bases). The DNA of the CDR3 is TGTGCCAGCAGCTTAGTCCCTAGGGGTGCAGATACGCAGTATTTT. It codes for CASSLVPRGADTQYF. The full variable domain, its missing parts supplied by reference TRBV11-2 and TRBJ2-3, is EAGVAQSPRYKIIEKRQSVAFWCNPISGHATLYWYQQILGQGPKLLIQFQNNGVVDDSQLPKDRFSAERLKGVDSTLKIQPAKLEDSAVYLCASSLVPRGADTQYFGPGTRLTVL.